These T cell receptor beta chains were read from a single sample in a study of identical twins. TCRdb ran MiXCR on the 5' RACE reads and lists one entry per CDR3 protein. Altogether approximately 350,000 distinct CDR3 sequences are present, 9% to 15% being singletons, with the ten largest covering 7.2%. The sample was also linked to a second study, of yellow fever vaccine responses in identical twins.

Specimen: CD8+ T cells sorted from blood. The source is a young woman in good health. The conserved cysteine and the conserved F or W are not part of the CDR3 here. Fields, in order: V gene, J gene, CDR3 protein.

V: TRBV19; J: TRBJ1-2; CDR3: ASSILGTEWFGYT
V: TRBV10-3; J: TRBJ2-3; CDR3: AISESGDRTDTQY
V: TRBV29-1; J: TRBJ2-7; CDR3: SVEGPGAGYEQY
V: TRBV20-1; J: TRBJ2-1; CDR3: SARDLNVDNEQF
V: TRBV7-9; J: TRBJ2-1; CDR3: ASSLNGDEQF
V: TRBV7-9; J: TRBJ2-7; CDR3: ASSSGNYEQY
V: TRBV4-1; J: TRBJ2-2; CDR3: ASSQLGEANTGELF
V: TRBV20-1; J: TRBJ2-7; CDR3: SASLLGAFTYEQY
V: TRBV9; J: TRBJ2-3; CDR3: ASSVGAGVTDTQY
V: TRBV15; J: TRBJ2-2; CDR3: ATSREPGELF
V: TRBV12-3/TRBV12-4; J: TRBJ2-3; CDR3: ASSWGGLDTQY
V: TRBV19; J: TRBJ1-6; CDR3: ASSPTGTRSPLH
V: TRBV7-6; J: TRBJ2-3; CDR3: ASSSGLAVYTDTQY
V: TRBV4-1; J: TRBJ2-7; CDR3: ASSQAGPSSYEQY
V: TRBV4-2; J: TRBJ1-6; CDR3: ASSQVSIYNSPLH
V: TRBV5-1; J: TRBJ2-5; CDR3: ASSLETGGEETQY
V: TRBV24-1; J: TRBJ1-5; CDR3: ATGTGDDQPQH
V: TRBV4-2; J: TRBJ2-1; CDR3: ASSQETSDFLQKNEQF
V: TRBV4-2; J: TRBJ2-1; CDR3: ASSQELGQYNEQF
V: TRBV2; J: TRBJ2-1; CDR3: ASSEPERTVLGDEQF
V: TRBV29-1; J: TRBJ2-7; CDR3: SVAGTGGGYSDSYEQY
V: TRBV6-5; J: TRBJ1-1; CDR3: ASSYWGNTEAF
V: TRBV7-8; J: TRBJ2-1; CDR3: ASSLDHSPYSYNEQF
V: TRBV2; J: TRBJ1-1; CDR3: ASSEWGNTEAF